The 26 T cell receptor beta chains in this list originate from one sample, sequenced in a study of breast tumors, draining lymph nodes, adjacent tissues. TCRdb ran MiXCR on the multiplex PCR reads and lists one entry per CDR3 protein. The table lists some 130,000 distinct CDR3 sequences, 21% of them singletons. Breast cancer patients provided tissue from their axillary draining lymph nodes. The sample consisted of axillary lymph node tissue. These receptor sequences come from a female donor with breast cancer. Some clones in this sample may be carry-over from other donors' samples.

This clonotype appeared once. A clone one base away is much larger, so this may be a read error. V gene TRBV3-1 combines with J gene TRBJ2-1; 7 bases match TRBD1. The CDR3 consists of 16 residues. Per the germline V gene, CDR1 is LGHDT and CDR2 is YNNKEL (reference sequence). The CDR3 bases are TGTGCCAGCAGCCATCGACAGGGTTATACCTACAGTGAGCAGTTCTTC. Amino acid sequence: CASSHRQGYTYSEQFF.

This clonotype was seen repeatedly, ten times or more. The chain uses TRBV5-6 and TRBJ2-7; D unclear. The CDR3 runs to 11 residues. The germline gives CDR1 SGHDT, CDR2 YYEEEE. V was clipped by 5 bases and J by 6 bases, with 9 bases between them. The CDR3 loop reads CASSQLTEQYF. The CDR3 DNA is TGTGCCAGCAGTCAACTGACCGAGCAGTACTTC.

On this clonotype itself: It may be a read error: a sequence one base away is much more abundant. The CDR3 coding sequence is TGCGCCAGCAGTGAAACCCCTCACACCGGGGAGCTGTTTTTT. Residues: CASSETPHTGELFF. The rearrangement joins TRBV10-2 to TRBJ2-2; D uncertain. The V and J ends lost 3 bases and 3 bases respectively, with 8 bases between them. Germline values: CDR1 WSHSY, CDR2 SAAADI. The CDR3 is 14 amino acids.

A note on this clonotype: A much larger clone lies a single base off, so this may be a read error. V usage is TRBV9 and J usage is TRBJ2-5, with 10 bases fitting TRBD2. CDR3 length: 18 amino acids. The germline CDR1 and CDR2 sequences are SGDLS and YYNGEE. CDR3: CANSVGASGSYYQETQYF. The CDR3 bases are TGTGCCAACAGCGTAGGGGCTAGCGGGAGTTATTACCAAGAGACCCAGTACTTC.

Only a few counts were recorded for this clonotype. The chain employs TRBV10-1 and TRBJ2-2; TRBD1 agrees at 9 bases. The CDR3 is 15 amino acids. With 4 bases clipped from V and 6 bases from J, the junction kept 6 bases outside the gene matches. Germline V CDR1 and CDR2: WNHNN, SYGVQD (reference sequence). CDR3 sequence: CASSVYRQGAGELFF. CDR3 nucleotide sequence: TGCGCCAGCAGTGTCTATAGACAGGGGGCCGGGGAGCTGTTTTTT.

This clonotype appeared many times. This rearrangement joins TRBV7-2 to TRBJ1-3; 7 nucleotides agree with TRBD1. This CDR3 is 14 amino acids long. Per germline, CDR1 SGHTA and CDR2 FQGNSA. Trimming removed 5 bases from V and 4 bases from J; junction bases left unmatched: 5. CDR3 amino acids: CASSPGQPGNTIYF. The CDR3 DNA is TGTGCCAGCAGCCCGGGACAGCCAGGAAACACCATATATTTT.

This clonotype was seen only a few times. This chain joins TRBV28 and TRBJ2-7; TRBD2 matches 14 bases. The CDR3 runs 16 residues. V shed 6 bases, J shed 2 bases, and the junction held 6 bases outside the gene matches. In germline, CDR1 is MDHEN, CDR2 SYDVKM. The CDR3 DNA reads TGTGCCAGCAGGGACAGGACTAGCGGGAGGCCCTACGAGCAGTACTTC. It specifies CASRDRTSGRPYEQYF.

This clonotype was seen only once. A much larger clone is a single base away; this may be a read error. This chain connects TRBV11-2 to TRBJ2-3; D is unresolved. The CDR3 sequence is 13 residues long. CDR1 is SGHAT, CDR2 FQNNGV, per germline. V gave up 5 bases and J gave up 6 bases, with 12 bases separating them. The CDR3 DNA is TGTGCCAGCAGCATGACACCTCTGGATACGCAGTATTTT. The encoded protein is CASSMTPLDTQYF.

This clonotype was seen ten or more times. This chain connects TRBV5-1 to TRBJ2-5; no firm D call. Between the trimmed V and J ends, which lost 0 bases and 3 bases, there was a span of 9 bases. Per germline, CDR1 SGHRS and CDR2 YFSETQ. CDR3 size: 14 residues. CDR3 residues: CASSLAPEKETQYF. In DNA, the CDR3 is TGCGCCAGCAGCTTGGCTCCCGAGAAAGAGACCCAGTACTTC.

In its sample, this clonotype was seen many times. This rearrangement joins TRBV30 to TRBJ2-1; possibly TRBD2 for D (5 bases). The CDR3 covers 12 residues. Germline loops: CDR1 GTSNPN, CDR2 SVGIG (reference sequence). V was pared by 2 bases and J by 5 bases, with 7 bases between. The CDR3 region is CAWSRSDNEQFF. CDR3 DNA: TGTGCCTGGAGTCGTAGCGACAATGAGCAGTTCTTC.

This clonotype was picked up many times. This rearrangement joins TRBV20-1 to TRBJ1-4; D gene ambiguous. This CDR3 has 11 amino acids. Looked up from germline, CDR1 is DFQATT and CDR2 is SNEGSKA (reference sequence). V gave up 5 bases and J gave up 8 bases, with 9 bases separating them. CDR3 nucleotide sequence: TGCAGTGCTCCTCTGGAAGAAAAACTGTTTTTT. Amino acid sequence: CSAPLEEKLFF.

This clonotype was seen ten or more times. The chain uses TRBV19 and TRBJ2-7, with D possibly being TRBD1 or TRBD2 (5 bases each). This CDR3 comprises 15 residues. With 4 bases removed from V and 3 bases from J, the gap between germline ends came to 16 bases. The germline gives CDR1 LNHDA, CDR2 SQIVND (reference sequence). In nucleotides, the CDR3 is TGTGCCAGTAGTAGGACCGGGACCCACCTCTACGAGCAGTACTTC. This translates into CASSRTGTHLYEQYF. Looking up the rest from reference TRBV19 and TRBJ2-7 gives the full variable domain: DGGITQSPKYLFRKEGQNVTLSCEQNLNHDAMYWYRQDPGQGLRLIYYSQIVNDFQKGDIAEGYSVSREKKESFPLTVTSAQKNPTAFYLCASSRTGTHLYEQYFGPGTRLTVT.

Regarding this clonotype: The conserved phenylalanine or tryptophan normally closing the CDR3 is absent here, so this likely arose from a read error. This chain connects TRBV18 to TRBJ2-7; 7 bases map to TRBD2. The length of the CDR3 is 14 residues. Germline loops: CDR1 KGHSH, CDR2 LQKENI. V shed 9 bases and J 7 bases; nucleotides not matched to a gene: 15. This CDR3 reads CASSPSGGSFEQYS. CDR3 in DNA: TGTGCCAGTTCGCCATCTGGCGGGAGCTTTGAGCAGTACTCC.

This CDR3 is CASRLQCRRGTTNNSPLHF. Here the CDR3 DNA reads TGTGCCAGCAGACTGCAATGCAGGAGGGGGACAACAAATAATTCACCCCTCCACTTT. V and J are TRBV6-5 and TRBJ1-6; D is perhaps TRBD1 (6 bases). V was shortened by 6 bases and J by 5 bases, with 26 bases between the two germline ends. This CDR3 spans 19 amino acids. The germline gives CDR1 MNHEY, CDR2 SVGAGI.

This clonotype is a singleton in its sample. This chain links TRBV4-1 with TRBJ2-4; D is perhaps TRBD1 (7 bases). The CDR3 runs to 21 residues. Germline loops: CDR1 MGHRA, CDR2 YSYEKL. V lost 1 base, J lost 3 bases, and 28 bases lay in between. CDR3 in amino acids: CASSQAGGGQGWSVVKNIQYF. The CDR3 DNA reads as TGCGCCAGCAGCCAAGCTGGAGGGGGCCAGGGTTGGTCGGTAGTCAAAAACATTCAGTACTTC.

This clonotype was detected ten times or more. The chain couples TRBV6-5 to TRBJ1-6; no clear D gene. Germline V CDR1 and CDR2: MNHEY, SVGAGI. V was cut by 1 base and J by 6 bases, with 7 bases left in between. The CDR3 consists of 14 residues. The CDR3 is CASSYWAPNSPLHF. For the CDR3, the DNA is TGTGCCAGCAGTTACTGGGCCCCTAATTCACCCCTCCACTTT.

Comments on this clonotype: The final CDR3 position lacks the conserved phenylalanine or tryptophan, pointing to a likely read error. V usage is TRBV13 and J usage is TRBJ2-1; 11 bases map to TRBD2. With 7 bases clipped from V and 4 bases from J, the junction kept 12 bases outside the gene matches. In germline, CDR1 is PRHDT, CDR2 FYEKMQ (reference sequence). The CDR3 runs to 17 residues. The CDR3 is CASTQGLAETRYNEQFS. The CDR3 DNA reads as TGTGCCAGCACCCAGGGACTAGCGGAGACTAGGTACAATGAGCAGTTCTCC.

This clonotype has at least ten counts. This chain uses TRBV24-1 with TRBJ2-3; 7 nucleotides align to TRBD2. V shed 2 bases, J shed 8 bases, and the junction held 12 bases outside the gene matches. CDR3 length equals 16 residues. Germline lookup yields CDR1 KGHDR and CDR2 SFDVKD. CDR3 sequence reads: CATSDWDPAGYGTQYF. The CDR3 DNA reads TGTGCCACCAGTGATTGGGACCCAGCGGGGTATGGTACGCAGTATTTT.

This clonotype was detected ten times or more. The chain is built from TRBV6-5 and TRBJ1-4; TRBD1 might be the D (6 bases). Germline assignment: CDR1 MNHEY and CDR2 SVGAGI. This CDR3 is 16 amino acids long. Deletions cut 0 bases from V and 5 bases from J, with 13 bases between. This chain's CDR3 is CASSYSTGQGNEKLFF. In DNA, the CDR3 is TGTGCCAGCAGTTACTCTACAGGGCAAGGAAATGAAAAACTGTTTTTT.

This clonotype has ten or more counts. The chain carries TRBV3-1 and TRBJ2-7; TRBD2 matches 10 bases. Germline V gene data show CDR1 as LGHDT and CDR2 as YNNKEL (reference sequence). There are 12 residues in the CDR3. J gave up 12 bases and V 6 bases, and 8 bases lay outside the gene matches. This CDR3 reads CASRRTSGVLYF. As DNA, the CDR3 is TGTGCCAGCAGACGGACTAGCGGCGTGTTGTACTTC.

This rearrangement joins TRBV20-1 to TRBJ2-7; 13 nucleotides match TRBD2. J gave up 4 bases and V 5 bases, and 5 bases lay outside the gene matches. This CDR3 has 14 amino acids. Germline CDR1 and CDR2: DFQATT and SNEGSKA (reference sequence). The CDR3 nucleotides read TGCAGTGCTTCCGGGACTAGCGGGGTTTACGAGCAGTACTTC. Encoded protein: CSASGTSGVYEQYF.

The CDR3 DNA reads TGCAGTGCTGCCGGGACAGCAACTATGAACACTGAAGCTTTCTTT. Its protein product is CSAAGTATMNTEAFF. The J gene is TRBJ1-1, the V gene TRBV20-1; 7 bases agree with TRBD1. The trim removed 5 bases at V and 0 bases at J, leaving 9 bases unmatched. There are 15 residues in the CDR3. In germline, CDR1 is DFQATT, CDR2 SNEGSKA (reference sequence).

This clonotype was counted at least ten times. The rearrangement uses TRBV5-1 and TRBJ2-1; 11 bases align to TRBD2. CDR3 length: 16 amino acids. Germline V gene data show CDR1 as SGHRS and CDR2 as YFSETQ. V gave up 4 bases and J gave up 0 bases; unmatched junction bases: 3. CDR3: CASSGTSGGSYNEQFF. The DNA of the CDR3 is TGCGCCAGCAGCGGCACTAGCGGGGGCTCCTACAATGAGCAGTTCTTC.

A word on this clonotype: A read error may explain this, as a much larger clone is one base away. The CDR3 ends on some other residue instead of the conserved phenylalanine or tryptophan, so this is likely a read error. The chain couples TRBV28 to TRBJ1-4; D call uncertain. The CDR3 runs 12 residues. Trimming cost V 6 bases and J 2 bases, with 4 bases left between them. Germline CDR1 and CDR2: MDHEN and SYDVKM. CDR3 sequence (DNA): TGTGCCAGCAGCCCCACTAATGAAAAACTGTTTTCT. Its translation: CASSPTNEKLFS.

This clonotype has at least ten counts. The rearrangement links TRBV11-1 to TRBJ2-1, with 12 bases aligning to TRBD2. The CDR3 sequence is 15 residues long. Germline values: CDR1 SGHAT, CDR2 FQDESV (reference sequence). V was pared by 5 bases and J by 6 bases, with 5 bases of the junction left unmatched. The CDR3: CASSRGLAGSNEQFF. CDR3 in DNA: TGTGCCAGCAGCCGTGGACTAGCGGGAAGCAATGAGCAGTTCTTC. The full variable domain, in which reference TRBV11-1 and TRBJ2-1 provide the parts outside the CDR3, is EAEVAQSPRYKITEKSQAVAFWCDPISGHATLYWYRQILGQGPELLVQFQDESVVDDSQLPKDRFSAERLKGVDSTLKIQPAELGDSAMYLCASSRGLAGSNEQFFGPGTRLTVL.

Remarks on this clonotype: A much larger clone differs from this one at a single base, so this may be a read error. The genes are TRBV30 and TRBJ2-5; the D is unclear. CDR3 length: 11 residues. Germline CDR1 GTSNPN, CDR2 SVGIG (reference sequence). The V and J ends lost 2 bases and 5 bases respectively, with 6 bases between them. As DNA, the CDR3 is TGTGCCTGGAGTTTTAGGGAGACCCAGTACTTC. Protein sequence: CAWSFRETQYF.